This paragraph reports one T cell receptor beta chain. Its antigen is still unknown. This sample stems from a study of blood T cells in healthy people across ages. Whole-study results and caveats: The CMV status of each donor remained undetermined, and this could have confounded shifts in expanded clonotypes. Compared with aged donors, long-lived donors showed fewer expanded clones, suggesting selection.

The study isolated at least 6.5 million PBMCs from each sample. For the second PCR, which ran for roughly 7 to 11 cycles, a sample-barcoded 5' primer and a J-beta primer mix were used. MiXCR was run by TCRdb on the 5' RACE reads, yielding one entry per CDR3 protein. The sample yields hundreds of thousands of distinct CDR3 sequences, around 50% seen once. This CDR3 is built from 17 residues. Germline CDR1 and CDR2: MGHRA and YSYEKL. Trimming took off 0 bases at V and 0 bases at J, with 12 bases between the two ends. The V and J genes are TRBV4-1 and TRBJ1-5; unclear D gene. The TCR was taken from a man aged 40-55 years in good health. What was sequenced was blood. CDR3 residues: CASSQDTAGLSNQPQHF. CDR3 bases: TGCGCCAGCAGCCAAGATACGGCGGGCCTTAGCAATCAGCCCCAGCATTTT.